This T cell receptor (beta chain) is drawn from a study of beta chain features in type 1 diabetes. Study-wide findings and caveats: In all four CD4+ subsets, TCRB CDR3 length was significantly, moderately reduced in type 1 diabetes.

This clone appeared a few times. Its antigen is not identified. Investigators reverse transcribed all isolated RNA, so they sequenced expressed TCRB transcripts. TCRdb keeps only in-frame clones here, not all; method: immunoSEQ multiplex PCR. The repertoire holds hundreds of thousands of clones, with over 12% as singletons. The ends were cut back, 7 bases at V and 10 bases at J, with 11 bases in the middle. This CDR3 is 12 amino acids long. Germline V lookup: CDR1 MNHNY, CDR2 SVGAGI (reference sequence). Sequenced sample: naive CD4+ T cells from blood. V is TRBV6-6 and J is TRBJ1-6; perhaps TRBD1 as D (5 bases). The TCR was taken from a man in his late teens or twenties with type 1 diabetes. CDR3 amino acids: CASTLRGSPLHF. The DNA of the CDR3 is TGTGCCAGCACTTTACGGGGCTCACCCCTCCACTTT.